This TCR beta chain was recorded in a study of T-cell reconstitution after alpha-beta-depleted transplantation in children. Unique molecular identifiers were used to barcode this TCRbeta library. TCRdb redid the calling of the PCR reads with MiXCR, one entry per CDR3 protein. Counted here are about 500,000 distinct CDR3 sequences, roughly 33% occurring once; the ten biggest clones make up around 2.3%. Specimen: PBMCs from the stem cell graft donor, collected from the stem cell graft. This TCR derives from a human donor who donated a stem cell graft to a child with aplastic anemia.

The CDR3 spells CASSQDFRATNTEAFF. In nucleotides, the CDR3 is TGCGCCAGCAGCCAAGATTTCCGGGCGACCAACACTGAAGCTTTCTTT. The chain links TRBV4-3 to TRBJ1-1, with D hard to call. Germline assignment: CDR1 LGHNA and CDR2 YSLEER. The CDR3 covers 16 residues. The V gene lost 0 bases and the J gene lost 2 bases, with 13 bases spanning the gap.